This T cell receptor (beta chain) was captured in a study of cytomegalovirus exposure and HLA in healthy donors. Study-level findings and limits: Specificity for CMV antigens was confirmed in vitro for a few of the CMV-associated chains. From TCR beta sequences, most subjects' HLA-A and HLA-B alleles were reportedly predicted accurately. The productive fraction for most TCR beta V segments was about 87% or about 30% in an earlier analysis.

PCR employed 60 Vbeta and 13 Jbeta primers. Clones were sequenced by immunoSEQ multiplex PCR, and TCRdb holds only the in-frame ones, with some missing. The table shows more than 20,000 clones, with about four fifths occurring only once. As regards this clone: Antigen unknown.

The V gene's germline CDR1 is GTSNPN and CDR2 SVGIG (reference sequence). The CDR3 extends over 19 amino acids. The V gene end was trimmed by 0 bases and the J gene end by 6 bases; junction bases not matched to a gene: 13. The origin of this receptor is a male donor in good health and CMV-seronegative. This sequence joins TRBV30 and TRBJ1-6, with 11 nucleotides matching TRBD1. Material: PBMCs. The DNA of the CDR3 is TGTGCCTGGAGTGTCGGACAGGGGGCTTTCGGGATAAGTAATTCACCCCTCCACTTT. This gives the protein CAWSVGQGAFGISNSPLHF.